The 10 T cell receptor beta chains in this list originate from one sample, sequenced in a study of shared T cell receptors in the human thymus. TCRdb keeps only in-frame clones here, not all; method: immunoSEQ multiplex PCR. The table lists about 660,000 clones, approximately 87% of them singletons. This same sample was also part of a study on human thymus T cells.

The sequenced sample was thymocytes. The source is a boy in the first two years of life with a congenital heart defect.

The V and J genes are TRBV7-6 and TRBJ2-1, with unresolved D. The CDR3 is made up of 13 amino acids. Germline V lookup: CDR1 SGHVS, CDR2 FNYEAQ. V was shortened by 3 bases and J by 7 bases, with 10 bases between the two germline ends. The CDR3 sequence is CASSFSTWNEQFF. CDR3 coding DNA: TGTGCCAGCAGCTTTAGTACGTGGAATGAGCAGTTCTTC.

V and J are TRBV4-3 and TRBJ2-7; 9 bases fit TRBD1. This CDR3 has 15 residues. The junction had 4 bases not matched to a gene; V was cut back by 0 bases and J by 4 bases. In germline, CDR1 is LGHNA, CDR2 YSLEER. The CDR3 loop is CASSQDDRGRYEQYF. The CDR3 DNA follows: TGCGCCAGCAGCCAAGACGACAGGGGGAGATACGAGCAGTACTTC.

The J gene is TRBJ2-5, the V gene TRBV7-9, with 10 bases identical to TRBD2. The V and J ends lost 1 base and 4 bases, in that order; junction bases with no gene match: 9. Germline values: CDR1 SEHNR, CDR2 FQNEAQ (reference sequence). This CDR3 has 17 residues. The CDR3 loop reads CASSLGLAGEQRETQYF. The DNA of the CDR3 is TGTGCCAGCAGCTTAGGTCTAGCGGGAGAACAGAGAGAGACCCAGTACTTC.

The V call is TRBV28, the J call TRBJ2-4, with D tentatively TRBD1 (7 bases). V dropped 7 bases and J dropped 0 bases, with 19 bases sitting between them. The CDR3 contains 17 residues. CDR1 MDHEN and CDR2 SYDVKM come from the germline V gene. The DNA of the CDR3 is TGTGCCAGCACCAGGGGGGTGGGAAGGGGAGCCAAAAACATTCAGTACTTC. It encodes CASTRGVGRGAKNIQYF.

V usage is TRBV5-4 and J usage is TRBJ1-2; D is perhaps TRBD1 (5 bases). The germline CDR1 and CDR2 sequences are SGHNT and YYREEE (reference sequence). V lost 4 bases to trimming and J lost 4 bases, with 14 bases between them. The CDR3 loop spans 14 amino acids. CDR3: CASSAGQGAYGYTF. CDR3 DNA sequence: TGTGCCAGCAGCGCCGGGCAGGGCGCCTATGGCTACACCTTC.

The chain couples TRBV6-4 to TRBJ2-1; the match to TRBD1 covers 8 bases. This CDR3 is 17 amino acids long. The germline CDR1 and CDR2 sequences are MRHNA and SNTAGT. The trim removed 0 bases at V and 4 bases at J, leaving 8 bases unmatched. The CDR3 DNA reads as TGTGCCAGCAGTGACTCGAGCAGGGGGCCGGGTTACAATGAGCAGTTCTTC. Amino acid sequence: CASSDSSRGPGYNEQFF.

The chain links TRBV6-5 to TRBJ2-5; a weak D match, TRBD2 (5 bases). The germline CDR1 and CDR2 sequences are MNHEY and SVGAGI. Trimming removed 2 bases at V and 0 bases at J, with 10 bases between. CDR3 length: 15 amino acids. CDR3 DNA: TGTGCCAGCAGTTACCTGGGAGAATACCAAGAGACCCAGTACTTC. Protein product: CASSYLGEYQETQYF.

The chain uses TRBV4-3 and TRBJ2-5; possible D gene TRBD2, 6 bases. The V and J ends lost 4 bases and 0 bases respectively, with 15 bases between them. CDR1 and CDR2 from the germline V gene are LGHNA and YSLEER. The CDR3 covers 16 residues. The CDR3 region is CASSPRAGTYQETQYF. The CDR3 coding sequence is TGCGCCAGCAGCCCCCGCGCGGGAACGTACCAAGAGACCCAGTACTTC.

The chain is built from TRBV4-3 and TRBJ1-4; D ambiguous. Per germline, CDR1 LGHNA and CDR2 YSLEER. The V end lost 1 base, the J end lost 0 bases, and 12 bases lay between the germline ends. This CDR3 contains 17 residues. The CDR3 bases are TGCGCCAGCAGCCAAGTTCAGGAAAGAGCAACTAATGAAAAACTGTTTTTT. Amino acid sequence: CASSQVQERATNEKLFF.

The V call is TRBV28, the J call TRBJ2-1; 7 bases agree with TRBD2. The V and J ends lost 5 bases and 1 base, in that order; junction bases with no gene match: 17. This CDR3 is 19 amino acids long. Germline V lookup: CDR1 MDHEN, CDR2 SYDVKM. The CDR3 reads CASSPLVRGRPRSYNEQFF. The CDR3, as DNA: TGTGCCAGCAGTCCCCTGGTACGCGGGAGACCTCGATCCTACAATGAGCAGTTCTTC.